A single count supports the clone carrying this T cell receptor (beta chain). Its antigen remains unknown. Over several immunoSEQ plates, each subset's genomic DNA was distributed in even portions. Sequencing was performed with immunoSEQ multiplex PCR; in TCRdb, only in-frame clones are kept and a portion is missing. Here the sample spans 1,100,000 or so clones, roughly 74% being singletons. The donors were all Caucasian adults (living in Nashville, Tennessee). CDR1 SGHTA and CDR2 FQGTGA come from the germline V gene. Trimming left V 3 bases short and J 3 bases short, with 8 bases between. The CDR3 contains 13 residues. The data are from a study of shared clonotypes between healthy human individuals. Study details: CD4 naive and memory got three plates each, CD8 naive two, CD8 memory one. The study's findings and limits: Richness estimates generally favored naive over memory subsets.

This sequence joins TRBV7-3 and TRBJ1-1; D might be TRBD1 (5 bases). What was sequenced was memory CD4+ T cells from PBMCs. Sample subset: CD45RA-negative fraction. This sequence was found in a man younger than 35 in good health. Some clones in this sample may be carry-over from other donors' samples. CDR3 loop: CASSFLGDTEAFF. CDR3 bases: TGTGCCAGCAGCTTTCTGGGGGACACTGAAGCTTTCTTT.